The next 3 T cell receptor beta chains were all read from a single sample in a study of response to subunit inactivated influenza vaccine. TCRdb ran MiXCR on the RT-PCR reads and lists one entry per CDR3 protein. The table shows 500,000 to 700,000 distinct CDR3 sequences, with approximately 24% occurring only once. These sequences were also reported in another study, on T cells expressing NK-cell markers. This second study notes: In generating TCR beta cDNA, 5'RACE template switching with UMIs was used.

The starting material was CD4+ T cells sorted from PBMCs, obtained about 11 days after vaccination. These receptors originate from a man aged 50 or older who received an inactivated influenza vaccine.

The CDR3 sequence: CASSQNGFGETQYF. The CDR3 DNA reads TGTGCCAGCAGCCAAAATGGGTTCGGGGAGACCCAGTACTTC. The chain couples TRBV7-8 to TRBJ2-5, with D unclear. The germline V gene encodes CDR1 SGHVS and CDR2 FQNEAQ. The CDR3 is 14 amino acids. Trimming pared 5 bases from V and 5 bases from J, leaving 15 bases between.

This clonotype showed up just a few times. The chain employs TRBV2 and TRBJ1-2, with D possibly TRBD1 on 5 matching bases. The germline CDR1 and CDR2 sequences are SNHLY and FYNNEI. This CDR3 is 13 amino acids long. V was shortened by 6 bases and J by 5 bases, with 13 bases between the two germline ends. The CDR3 sequence: CASRRDALYGYTF. The CDR3, as DNA: TGTGCCAGCAGGAGGGACGCTCTTTATGGCTACACCTTC.

The genes are TRBV3-1 and TRBJ2-7; 11 bases align to TRBD2. The CDR3 is 18 amino acids. Germline V lookup: CDR1 LGHDT, CDR2 YNNKEL (reference sequence). V lost 4 bases and J lost 9; bases outside the gene matches: 20. DNA for the CDR3: TGTGCCAGCAGCCCCGGTGAGCCTGCTAGCGGGGGGTCCCTTGGGCAGTACTTC. Its protein is CASSPGEPASGGSLGQYF.